This TCR beta chain was sequenced during a study of blood T cell repertoires in COVID-19. CDR1 is SGHRS, CDR2 YFSETQ, per germline. V lost 4 bases to trimming and J lost 5 bases; unmatched junction nucleotides: 3. The CDR3 sequence is 14 residues long. The assay was immunoSEQ multiplex PCR, and TCRdb's table has in-frame clones only and misses some. The sample lists around 250,000 clones, roughly 82% seen once, with around 1.9% in the top ten. The rearrangement uses TRBV5-1 and TRBJ2-1, with TRBD1 matching over 10 bases. Sample: PBMCs or T cells enriched from blood (not recorded which). This receptor was identified in a woman in her forties or fifties who had recovered from COVID-19. This CDR3 reads CASSDGQGDNEQFF. The CDR3 nucleotides are TGCGCCAGCAGCGACGGACAGGGGGACAATGAGCAGTTCTTC.